These 29 T cell receptor beta chains were all obtained from the same sample, sequenced in a study of cytomegalovirus exposure and HLA in healthy donors. PCR used 60 Vbeta primers and 13 Jbeta primers. Method: immunoSEQ multiplex PCR; TCRdb's copy keeps in-frame clones and lacks some. The repertoire has fewer than 300,000 clones, 86% of them found once; the top ten carry approximately 4.3%. The sample taken for sequencing was PBMCs. The origin of the receptors is a man in his forties or fifties in good health and CMV-seropositive.

J is TRBJ2-1 and V is TRBV5-1; TRBD2 agrees at 9 bases. V trimming: 0 bases; J trimming: 9 bases; junction bases outside the gene matches: 7. Looked up from germline, CDR1 is SGHRS and CDR2 is YFSETQ. The CDR3 spans 15 residues. The CDR3 region is CASSLDPSGKGEQFF. The DNA of the CDR3 is TGCGCCAGCAGCTTGGATCCTAGCGGGAAGGGTGAGCAGTTCTTC.

This chain connects TRBV10-1 to TRBJ2-3; TRBD1 matches at 8 bases. V was clipped by 5 bases and J by 2 bases; unmatched bases: 9. The germline V gene encodes CDR1 WNHNN and CDR2 SYGVQD (reference sequence). The CDR3 has 16 amino acids. CDR3 residues: CASSLGQGPFTDTQYF. DNA for the CDR3: TGCGCCAGCAGTCTAGGACAGGGCCCATTCACAGATACGCAGTATTTT.

This chain uses TRBV9 with TRBJ1-1; no clear D. Trimming removed 0 bases from V and 0 bases from J, with 6 bases in between. CDR1 and CDR2 (germline): SGDLS, YYNGEE. CDR3 length: 14 residues. CDR3: CASSVVNMNTEAFF. CDR3 in DNA: TGTGCCAGCAGCGTAGTGAACATGAACACTGAAGCTTTCTTT.

This chain connects TRBV27 to TRBJ2-7, with 7 bases that match TRBD1. With 4 bases clipped from V and 6 bases from J, the junction kept 9 bases outside the gene matches. This CDR3 region has 14 residues. The germline CDR1 and CDR2 sequences are MNHEY and SMNVEV (reference sequence). CDR3 nucleotides: TGTGCCAGCAGTTCCTGGGACAGCTTTTCCGAGCAGTACTTC. Translated, it gives CASSSWDSFSEQYF.

V usage is TRBV6-5 and J usage is TRBJ2-7; possibly TRBD1 for D (6 bases). There are 14 residues in the CDR3. Germline V CDR1 and CDR2: MNHEY, SVGAGI. V was pared by 6 bases and J by 6 bases, with 18 bases between. CDR3 sequence (DNA): TGTGCCAGCAGACTCACGGACAGCCCCGGCGAGCAGTACTTC. It is translated as CASRLTDSPGEQYF.

V is TRBV19 and J is TRBJ1-2; TRBD1 matches 10 bases. The CDR3 runs 17 residues. The germline V gene has CDR1 LNHDA and CDR2 SQIVND (reference sequence). V shed 6 bases, J shed 0 bases, and the junction held 10 bases outside the gene matches. The CDR3 sequence is CASRRRDRGDSNYGYTF. CDR3 nucleotide sequence: TGTGCCAGTAGGCGCCGGGACAGGGGTGATTCTAACTATGGCTACACCTTC.

CDR3 sequence reads: CASSSASGRFTYEQYF. The DNA for the CDR3 is TGTGCCAGCAGCTCCGCTAGCGGGAGGTTTACCTACGAGCAGTACTTC. The chain employs TRBV7-9 and TRBJ2-7, with 11 bases identical to TRBD2. The CDR3 is 16 amino acids. The V and J ends lost 4 bases and 2 bases, in that order; junction bases with no gene match: 7. The germline CDR1 and CDR2 sequences are SEHNR and FQNEAQ (reference sequence).

The genes are TRBV7-8 and TRBJ2-7; 11 bases align to TRBD1. V dropped 1 base and J dropped 6; count of bases not matched to a gene: 8. CDR3 size: 16 residues. CDR1 SGHVS and CDR2 FQNEAQ come from the germline V gene. The DNA for the CDR3 is TGTGCCAGCAGCTTAGGGGTGGGGACAGGGGGGTCCGAGCAGTACTTC. It is translated as CASSLGVGTGGSEQYF.

V is TRBV28 and J is TRBJ2-1, with D perhaps TRBD1 (6 bases). V was clipped by 6 bases and J by 7 bases, with 19 bases between them. CDR1 and CDR2 from the germline V gene are MDHEN and SYDVKM. The CDR3 is made up of 15 amino acids. The CDR3 sequence: CASSLPTGWANEQFF. The CDR3 bases are TGTGCCAGCAGCCTCCCGACAGGCTGGGCTAATGAGCAGTTCTTC.

Comments on this clone: Since the CDR3 does not end with the conserved phenylalanine or tryptophan, this likely comes from a read error. It is unclear where the CDR3 begins or ends on the DNA, so no DNA is shown, and the CDR3 is as TCRdb lists it. The genes are TRBV7-8 and TRBJ2-7; the tabulated D call, TRBD2, remains unverified against the DNA. The length of the CDR3 is 14 amino acids, counting both ends. Per the germline V gene, CDR1 is SGHVS and CDR2 is FQNEAQ. The CDR3 protein is CASSLESSGRANPS.

The chain employs TRBV28 and TRBJ1-1; the D gene is possibly TRBD1 (5 bases). The V end was cut by 7 bases, the J end by 12 bases, with 18 bases between. CDR3 length: 12 residues. Germline V gives CDR1 MDHEN, CDR2 SYDVKM. This chain's CDR3 is CASTPGQGRTFF. The CDR3 bases are TGTGCCAGCACCCCAGGGCAGGGCCGAACTTTCTTT.

The count of this clone is one. DNA of the CDR3: TGTGCCAGCCGGACCGGACTAGCGGGAGACCCGTACTTC. Residues: CASRTGLAGDPYF. This chain uses TRBV7-8 with TRBJ2-7, with 13 bases that match TRBD2. Germline loops: CDR1 SGHVS, CDR2 FQNEAQ. This CDR3 contains 13 residues. The V gene end was trimmed by 8 bases and the J gene end by 12 bases; junction bases not matched to a gene: 10. Based on the CDR3 plus reference TRBV7-8 and TRBJ2-7, the full variable domain is GAGVSQSPRYKVAKRGQDVALRCDPISGHVSLFWYQQALGQGPEFLTYFQNEAQLDKSGLPSDRFFAERPEGSVSTLKIQRTQQEDSAVYLCASRTGLAGDPYFGPGTRLTVT.

This CDR3 is CASSPREGRDGYTF. In nucleotides, the CDR3 is TGTGCCAGCAGCCCGAGGGAGGGGAGGGATGGCTACACCTTC. This chain connects TRBV11-2 to TRBJ1-2; D is possibly TRBD1 (5 bases). Germline CDR1 SGHAT, CDR2 FQNNGV. V was shortened by 5 bases and J by 6 bases, with 16 bases between the two germline ends. This CDR3 region has 14 residues.

Comment on this clone: Germline is not matched at one junction end, which may reflect a read error. The chain uses TRBV7-9 and TRBJ2-7, with D tentatively TRBD1 (6 bases). The CDR3 loop spans 15 amino acids. CDR1 is SEHNR and CDR2 is FQNEAQ in the germline V gene (reference sequence). DNA of the CDR3: TGTTCCAGCAGCTTCCAAAAAGGGGGAATCTACGAGCAGTACTTC. This encodes CSSSFQKGGIYEQYF.

This clone turned up a few times. The chain employs TRBV4-1 and TRBJ2-3, with a possible D match to TRBD1 (5 bases). This CDR3 is 18 amino acids long. Germline loops: CDR1 MGHRA, CDR2 YSYEKL. Trimming stripped 0 bases from V and 2 bases from J, with 18 bases between. Written as DNA, the CDR3 is TGCGCCAGCAGCCAAGAAATTCCCAGGGCCCCTTACACAGATACGCAGTATTTT. Its translation: CASSQEIPRAPYTDTQYF.

This clone was found once. V and J are TRBV29-1 and TRBJ2-7; D unclear. The V gene's germline CDR1 is SQVTM and CDR2 ANQGSEA. This CDR3 has 13 amino acids. V was clipped by 2 bases and J by 3 bases, with 11 bases between them. The DNA for the CDR3 is TGCAGCGTTGAATTTGCCAACAGCTACGAGCAGTACTTC. It encodes CSVEFANSYEQYF.

The chain is built from TRBV30 and TRBJ2-7; 7 bases fit TRBD2. The germline V gene has CDR1 GTSNPN and CDR2 SVGIG (reference sequence). There are 14 residues in the CDR3. V was clipped by 2 bases and J by 0 bases; unmatched bases: 4. Written as DNA, the CDR3 is TGTGCCTGGAGTTCTGCGGGGGACTCCTACGAGCAGTACTTC. As protein: CAWSSAGDSYEQYF.

The chain is built from TRBV9 and TRBJ1-5; weak D call: TRBD1 (5 bases). CDR1 is SGDLS, CDR2 YYNGEE, per germline. The CDR3 extends over 15 amino acids. The V end was cut by 4 bases, the J end by 2 bases, with 13 bases between. The CDR3 region is CASSFGHLRNQPQHF. CDR3 in DNA: TGTGCCAGCAGCTTCGGACACCTTCGCAATCAGCCCCAGCATTTT. Looking up the rest from reference TRBV9 and TRBJ1-5 gives the full variable domain: DSGVTQTPKHLITATGQRVTLRCSPRSGDLSVYWYQQSLDQGLQFLIQYYNGEERAKGNILERFSAQQFPDLHSELNLSSLELGDSALYFCASSFGHLRNQPQHFGDGTRLSIL.

This clone was recorded once. The rearrangement joins TRBV9 to TRBJ2-2; 7 bases line up with TRBD2. V shed 3 bases and J 0 bases; nucleotides not matched to a gene: 5. Germline-derived CDR1 and CDR2 are SGDLS and YYNGEE. The CDR3 sequence is 16 residues long. DNA of the CDR3: TGTGCCAGCAGCGCTGGGGGGGGTGCGAACACCGGGGAGCTGTTTTTT. This sequence encodes CASSAGGGANTGELFF.

The chain joins TRBV2 to TRBJ2-3, with 10 positions matching TRBD1. V was pared by 3 bases and J by 12 bases, with 3 bases of the junction left unmatched. The CDR3 loop spans 12 amino acids. Germline assignment: CDR1 SNHLY and CDR2 FYNNEI. The CDR3: CASSDGTGVQYF. The DNA for the CDR3 is TGTGCCAGCAGTGACGGGACAGGGGTCCAGTATTTT.

The chain has TRBV9 and TRBJ2-5, with 7 bases aligning to TRBD1. Trimming removed 4 bases from V and 3 bases from J; junction bases left unmatched: 9. This CDR3 contains 15 residues. Germline V gene data show CDR1 as SGDLS and CDR2 as YYNGEE. The DNA for the CDR3 is TGTGCCAGCAGCAGGACCGGGACAGAAAAAGAGACCCAGTACTTC. It encodes CASSRTGTEKETQYF.

The chain joins TRBV6-6 to TRBJ2-2; the match to TRBD1 covers 8 bases. This CDR3 is 16 amino acids long. Germline-derived CDR1 and CDR2 are MNHNY and SVGAGI (reference sequence). V shed 2 bases and J 4 bases; nucleotides not matched to a gene: 6. CDR3 coding DNA: TGTGCCAGCAGTTACGGGCAGGGGGCTCTCACCGGGGAGCTGTTTTTT. It codes for CASSYGQGALTGELFF.

The rearrangement uses TRBV5-4 and TRBJ2-7, with a weak D call TRBD1 (6 bases). Germline loops: CDR1 SGHNT, CDR2 YYREEE (reference sequence). Trimming shortened V by 0 bases and J by 1 base, and 11 bases separated the two germline ends. This CDR3 is built from 15 residues. CDR3 protein: CASSLDGGGSYEQYF. The CDR3 DNA sequence: TGTGCCAGCAGCTTGGATGGGGGCGGGTCCTACGAGCAGTACTTC.

The V call is TRBV2, the J call TRBJ2-7, with 9 bases identical to TRBD2. The ends lost 2 bases at V and 1 base at J; junction bases unmatched: 3. The CDR3 is 15 amino acids. Germline V lookup: CDR1 SNHLY, CDR2 FYNNEI. The CDR3 sequence: CASSETAGGSYEQYF. CDR3 DNA: TGTGCCAGCAGTGAAACAGCGGGAGGATCCTACGAGCAGTACTTC.

The chain links TRBV7-3 to TRBJ2-7; the match to TRBD2 covers 11 bases. The CDR3 covers 15 residues. Germline lookup yields CDR1 SGHTA and CDR2 FQGTGA. Trimming removed 5 bases from V and 1 base from J; junction bases left unmatched: 4. The CDR3 DNA reads as TGTGCCAGCAGCACGGGGACTAGCGGTTCCTACGAGCAGTACTTC. Translation gives CASSTGTSGSYEQYF.

CDR3 residues: CASSYLGTNSYEQYF. Written as DNA, the CDR3 is TGTGCCAGCAGTTACCTAGGGACTAACTCCTACGAGCAGTACTTC. The V and J genes are TRBV6-5 and TRBJ2-7, with 7 positions matching TRBD2. CDR3 length: 15 residues. V shed 2 bases, J shed 0 bases, and the junction held 4 bases outside the gene matches. Per the germline V gene, CDR1 is MNHEY and CDR2 is SVGAGI.

V gene TRBV4-1 combines with J gene TRBJ2-7, with a possible D match to TRBD1 (6 bases). The length of the CDR3 is 14 residues. Germline CDR1 MGHRA, CDR2 YSYEKL. Trimming took off 1 base at V and 2 bases at J, with 9 bases between the two ends. CDR3 amino acids: CASSQGTDTYEQYF. The CDR3 region has the DNA TGCGCCAGCAGCCAAGGGACAGACACCTACGAGCAGTACTTC.

The rearrangement uses TRBV7-9 and TRBJ2-5; unclear D gene. Trimming left V 4 bases short and J 2 bases short, with 11 bases between. Germline V gene lookup returns CDR1 SEHNR and CDR2 FQNEAQ (reference sequence). This CDR3 is 14 amino acids long. Here the CDR3 reads CASSSRGEQETQYF. CDR3 DNA: TGTGCCAGCAGCTCCCGAGGAGAACAAGAGACCCAGTACTTC.

The CDR3 nucleotides read TGTGCCAGTAGTTGGACAGGGGGCGCCGAGACCCAGTACTTC. As protein: CASSWTGGAETQYF. The chain links TRBV19 to TRBJ2-5; TRBD1 matches 11 bases. The germline CDR1 and CDR2 sequences are LNHDA and SQIVND (reference sequence). Trimming at V came to 5 bases and at J to 5 bases, leaving 4 bases not matched to a gene. There are 14 residues in the CDR3.